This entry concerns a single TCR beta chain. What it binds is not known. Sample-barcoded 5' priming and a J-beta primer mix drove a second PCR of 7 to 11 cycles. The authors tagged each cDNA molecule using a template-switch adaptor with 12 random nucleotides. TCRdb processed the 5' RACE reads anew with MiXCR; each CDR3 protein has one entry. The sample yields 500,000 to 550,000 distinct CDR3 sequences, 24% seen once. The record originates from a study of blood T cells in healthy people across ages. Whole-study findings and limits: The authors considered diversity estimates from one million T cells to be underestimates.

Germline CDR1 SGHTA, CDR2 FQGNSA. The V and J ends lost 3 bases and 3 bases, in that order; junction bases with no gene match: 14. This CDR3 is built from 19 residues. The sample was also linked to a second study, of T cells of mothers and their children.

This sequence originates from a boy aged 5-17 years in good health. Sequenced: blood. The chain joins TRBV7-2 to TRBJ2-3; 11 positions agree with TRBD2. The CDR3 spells CASSFLRLSSGGVTDTQYF. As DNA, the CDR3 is TGTGCCAGCAGCTTTCTGCGTTTGAGTAGCGGGGGGGTTACAGATACGCAGTATTTT.